What follows is one T cell receptor (beta chain) and its context. What it binds is unknown. The data belong to a study of Tregs in tolerant kidney transplant recipients. Overall study results and limits: Biological reproducibility was not directly addressed, but technical replication error appeared minimal.

Unstimulated regulatory T cells (CD4+CD25+CD127-), CD4+CD25- non-regulatory cells, CD4 and CD8 cells were FACS-sorted from thawed PBMCs. Using immunoSEQ multiplex PCR, the repertoire was profiled, and TCRdb retains in-frame clones only, with some absent. This sample has some 110,000 clones, with roughly nine tenths found just once. The CDR3 runs to 13 residues. Trimming removed 5 bases from V and 5 bases from J, with 9 bases in between. Germline CDR1 is MNHEY and CDR2 is SVGAGI. The source material was CD4+ T cells from blood. The receptor was derived from a human donor in good health. This chain links TRBV6-5 with TRBJ1-4; D is undetermined. In DNA form, the CDR3 reads TGTGCCAGCAGTCGGGTGCAAAATGAAAAACTGTTTTTT. The encoded protein is CASSRVQNEKLFF.